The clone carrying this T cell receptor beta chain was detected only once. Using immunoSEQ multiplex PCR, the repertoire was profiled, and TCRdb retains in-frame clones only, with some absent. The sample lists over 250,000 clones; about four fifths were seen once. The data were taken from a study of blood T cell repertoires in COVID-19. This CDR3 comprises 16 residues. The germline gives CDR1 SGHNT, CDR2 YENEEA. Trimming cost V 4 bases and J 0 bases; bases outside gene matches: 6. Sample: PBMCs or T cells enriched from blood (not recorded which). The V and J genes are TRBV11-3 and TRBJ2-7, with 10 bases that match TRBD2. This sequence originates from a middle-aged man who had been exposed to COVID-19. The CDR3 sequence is CASSSAGTSASYEQYF. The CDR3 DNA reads TGTGCCAGCAGCTCGGCCGGGACTAGCGCCTCCTACGAGCAGTACTTC.